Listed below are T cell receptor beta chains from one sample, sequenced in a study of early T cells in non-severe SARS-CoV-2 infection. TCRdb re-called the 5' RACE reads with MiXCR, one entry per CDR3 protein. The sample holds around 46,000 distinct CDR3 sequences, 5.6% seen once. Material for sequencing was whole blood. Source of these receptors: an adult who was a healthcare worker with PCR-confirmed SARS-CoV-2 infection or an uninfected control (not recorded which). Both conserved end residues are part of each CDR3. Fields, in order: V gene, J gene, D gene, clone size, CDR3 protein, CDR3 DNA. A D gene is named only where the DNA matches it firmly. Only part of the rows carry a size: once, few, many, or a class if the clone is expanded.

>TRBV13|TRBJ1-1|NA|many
CASSPGRTEAFF
TGTGCCAGCAGCCCTGGAAGGACCGAAGCTTTCTTT
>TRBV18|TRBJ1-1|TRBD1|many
CASSPMDRGF
TGTGCCAGCTCACCGATGGACAGGGGATTT
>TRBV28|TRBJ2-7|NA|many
CASSLEVNEQYF
TGTGCCAGCAGTTTAGAGGTAAACGAGCAGTACTTC
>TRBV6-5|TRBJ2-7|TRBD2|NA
CASSSGGIPYEQYF
TGTGCCAGCAGTAGCGGGGGTATCCCCTACGAGCAGTACTTC
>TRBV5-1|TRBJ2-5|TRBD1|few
CASSLGTGRETQYF
TGCGCCAGCAGCCTCGGGACAGGTCGGGAGACCCAGTACTTC
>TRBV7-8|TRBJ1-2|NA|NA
CASSLAVRGYGYTF
TGTGCCAGCAGCTTAGCCGTCAGGGGTTATGGCTACACCTTC
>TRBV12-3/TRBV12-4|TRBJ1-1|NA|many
CASSRMGVWNTEAFF
TGTGCCAGCAGCCGTATGGGAGTCTGGAACACTGAAGCTTTCTTT
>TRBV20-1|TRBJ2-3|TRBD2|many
CSAAPLAGVIDTQYF
TGCAGTGCTGCCCCCCTAGCGGGAGTGATAGATACGCAGTATTTT
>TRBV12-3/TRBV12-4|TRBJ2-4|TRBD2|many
CATGGATKNIQYF
TGTGCCACCGGGGGGGCAACCAAAAACATTCAGTACTTC
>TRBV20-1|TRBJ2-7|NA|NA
CSADRQVAYEQYF
TGCAGTGCGGATCGGCAGGTGGCCTACGAGCAGTACTTC
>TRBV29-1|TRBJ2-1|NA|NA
CSVEPRGVLEQFF
TGCAGCGTTGAACCGAGGGGGGTTCTGGAGCAGTTCTTC
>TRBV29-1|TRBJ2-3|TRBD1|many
CSVDRVFGDTQYF
TGCAGCGTCGACAGGGTGTTTGGAGATACGCAGTATTTT
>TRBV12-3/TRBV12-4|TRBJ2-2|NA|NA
CATTPDTGELFF
TGTGCCACCACCCCGGATACCGGGGAGCTGTTTTTT
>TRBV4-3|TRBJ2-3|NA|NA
CASSQEVGLGTQYF
TGCGCCAGCAGCCAAGAAGTCGGCCTCGGTACGCAGTATTTT
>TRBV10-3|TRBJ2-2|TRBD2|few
CAISESTSGTGELFF
TGTGCCATCAGTGAGTCAACTAGCGGCACCGGGGAGCTGTTTTTT
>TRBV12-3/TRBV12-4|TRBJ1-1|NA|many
CASSPREGAFF
TGTGCCAGCAGTCCCCGAGAGGGAGCTTTCTTT
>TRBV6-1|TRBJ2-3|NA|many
CAVGGRRTMWADTQYF
TGTGCCGTGGGGGGTAGACGGACGATGTGGGCAGATACGCAGTATTTT
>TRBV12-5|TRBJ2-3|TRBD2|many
CANLAGVGDTQYF
TGTGCTAATCTAGCGGGGGTAGGAGATACGCAGTATTTT
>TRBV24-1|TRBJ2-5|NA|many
CATSDGSPQETQYF
TGTGCCACCAGTGATGGGAGCCCCCAAGAGACCCAGTACTTC
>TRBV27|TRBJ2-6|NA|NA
CASSLGHPTVLTF
TGTGCCAGCAGTTTAGGGCACCCAACCGTCCTGACTTTC
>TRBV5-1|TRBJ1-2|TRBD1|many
CASSLALGQGRANYGYTF
TGCGCCAGCAGCTTGGCCCTGGGACAGGGGAGAGCTAACTATGGCTACACCTTC
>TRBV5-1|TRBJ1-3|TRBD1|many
CASSLVRQGAGNTIYF
TGCGCCAGCAGCTTGGTCAGACAGGGGGCAGGAAACACCATATATTTT
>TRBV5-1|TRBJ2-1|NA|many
CASSLGGAMKQFF
TGCGCCAGCAGCTTGGGCGGGGCCATGAAGCAGTTCTTC
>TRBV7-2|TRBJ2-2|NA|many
CASSFKRDAGELFF
TGTGCCAGCAGCTTCAAGAGGGATGCCGGGGAGCTGTTTTTT
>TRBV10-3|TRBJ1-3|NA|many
CAIGISGNTIYF
TGTGCCATCGGTATCTCTGGAAACACCATATATTTT
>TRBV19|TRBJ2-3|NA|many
CASTLGATGTTSTDTQYF
TGTGCCAGTACTTTGGGGGCCACGGGAACCACTAGCACAGATACGCAGTATTTT
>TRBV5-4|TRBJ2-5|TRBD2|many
CASSSWTSGSQETQYF
TGTGCCAGCAGCTCTTGGACTAGCGGGAGTCAAGAGACCCAGTACTTC
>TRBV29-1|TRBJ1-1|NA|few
CSISGGPTPLEAFF
TGCAGCATATCGGGCGGACCCACACCCCTGGAAGCTTTCTTT
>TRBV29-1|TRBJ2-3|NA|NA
CSVHSGSRTTDTQYF
TGCAGCGTACACTCTGGTAGCAGGACCACAGATACGCAGTATTTT
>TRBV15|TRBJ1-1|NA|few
CATSRAGALTEAFF
TGTGCCACCAGCAGAGCTGGGGCCCTCACTGAAGCTTTCTTT
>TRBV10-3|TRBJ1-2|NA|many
CAITGDNYGYTF
TGTGCCATCACCGGGGATAACTATGGCTACACCTTC
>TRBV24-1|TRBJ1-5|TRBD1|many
CATSAGTGYQPQHF
TGTGCCACCAGTGCCGGGACAGGGTATCAGCCCCAGCATTTT
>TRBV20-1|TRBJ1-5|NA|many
CSAYFRSRNQPQHF
TGCAGTGCTTACTTTAGGAGTCGCAATCAGCCCCAGCATTTT
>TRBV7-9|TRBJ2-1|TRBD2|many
CASSLPTFGAGDSYNEQFF
TGTGCCAGCAGCTTACCTACCTTCGGAGCGGGAGACTCCTACAATGAGCAGTTCTTC
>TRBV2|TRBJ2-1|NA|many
CASSVALGRYNEQFF
TGTGCCAGCAGTGTCGCGCTAGGGCGGTACAATGAGCAGTTCTTC
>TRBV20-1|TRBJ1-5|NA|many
CSAREGTDQPQHF
TGCAGTGCTAGGGAGGGGACGGATCAGCCCCAGCATTTT
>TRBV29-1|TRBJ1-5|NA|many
CSVAGGSNQPQHF
TGCAGCGTTGCGGGTGGCAGCAATCAGCCCCAGCATTTT
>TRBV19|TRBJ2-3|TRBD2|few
CASKRSGSPEDTQYF
TGTGCCAGCAAGCGGAGCGGGAGTCCCGAGGATACGCAGTATTTT
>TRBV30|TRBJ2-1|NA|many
CAWTSGSYNEQFF
TGTGCCTGGACCAGCGGCTCTTACAATGAGCAGTTCTTC
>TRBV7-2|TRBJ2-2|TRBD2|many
CASSVSGGKVGELFF
TGTGCCAGCAGCGTTAGCGGGGGGAAAGTCGGGGAGCTGTTTTTT
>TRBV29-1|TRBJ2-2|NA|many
CSVEVRSDGELFF
TGCAGCGTTGAGGTCCGGAGCGACGGGGAGCTGTTTTTT
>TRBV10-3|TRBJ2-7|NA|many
CAISEPSDSTSYEQYF
TGTGCCATCAGTGAGCCTTCGGACAGTACCTCCTACGAGCAGTACTTC
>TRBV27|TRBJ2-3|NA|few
CASSPQGSDTQYF
TGTGCCAGCAGTCCGCAGGGGTCCGATACGCAGTATTTT
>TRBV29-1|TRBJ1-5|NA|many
CSVSDSNQPQHF
TGCAGCGTTTCGGACAGCAATCAGCCCCAGCATTTT
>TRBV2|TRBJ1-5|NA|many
CASSVLGSNQPQHF
TGTGCCAGCAGTGTTCTGGGTAGCAATCAGCCCCAGCATTTT
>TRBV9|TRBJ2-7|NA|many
CASSVGSGTYEQYF
TGTGCCAGCAGCGTAGGGTCCGGTACCTACGAGCAGTACTTC
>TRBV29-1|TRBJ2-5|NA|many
CSVPSSAETQYF
TGCAGCGTCCCGTCTAGCGCAGAGACCCAGTACTTC
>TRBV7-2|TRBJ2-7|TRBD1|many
CASSLLDRASYEQYF
TGTGCCAGCAGCTTATTAGACAGGGCCTCCTACGAGCAGTACTTC
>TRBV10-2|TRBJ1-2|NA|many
CASRKDDYGYTF
TGCGCCAGCAGGAAGGACGACTATGGCTACACCTTC
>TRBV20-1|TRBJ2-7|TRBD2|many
CSAYPHLGAGGRIEQYF
TGCAGTGCTTACCCCCATCTAGGGGCGGGAGGGCGGATCGAGCAGTACTTC
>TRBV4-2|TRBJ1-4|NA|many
CASSQATKMGHPNEKLFF
TGTGCCAGCAGCCAAGCTACTAAGATGGGACACCCTAATGAAAAACTGTTTTTT
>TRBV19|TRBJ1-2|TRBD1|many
CASSRDRVMRNWGYTF
TGTGCCAGTAGCCGGGACAGGGTAATGCGGAATTGGGGCTACACCTTC
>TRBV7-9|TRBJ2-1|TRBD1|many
CASRPVTGQGYNEQFF
TGTGCCAGCAGGCCCGTAACGGGACAGGGATACAATGAGCAGTTCTTC
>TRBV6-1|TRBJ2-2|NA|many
CASSEGGITTGELFF
TGTGCCAGCAGTGAAGGCGGGATAACCACCGGGGAGCTGTTTTTT
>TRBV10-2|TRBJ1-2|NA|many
CASSAGPNYGYTF
TGCGCCAGCAGTGCAGGACCTAACTATGGCTACACCTTC
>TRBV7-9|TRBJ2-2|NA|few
CASSRQNTGELFF
TGTGCCAGCAGCCGACAGAACACCGGGGAGCTGTTTTTT